These 25 T cell receptor beta chains were all obtained from the same sample, sequenced in a study of early T cells in non-severe SARS-CoV-2 infection (dated by TCRdb to the early 2020s). Library preparation used 5' RACE. The sample was run on a NextSeq 500. The public reads were reanalyzed by TCRdb: fastp trimming at Q25, MiXCR alignment, in-frame beta chains only. Merged by CDR3 protein, the rows form single entries marked with the most common genes and DNA. This sample has over 85,000 distinct CDR3 sequences in its table, and roughly 17% of those were observed once. The biggest ten clones account for around 1.3% of the sample. Input material: whole blood. These receptors were collected from an adult who was a healthcare worker with PCR-confirmed SARS-CoV-2 infection or an uninfected control (not recorded which).

This clonotype has just a few counts. V is TRBV25-1 and J is TRBJ2-2, with D unclear. Between the trimmed V and J ends, which lost 5 bases and 4 bases, there was a span of 8 bases. Per germline, CDR1 MGHDK and CDR2 SYGVNS. This CDR3 has 13 residues. Written as DNA, the CDR3 is TGTGCCAGCAGTCCCCAAGCCACCGGGGAGCTGTTTTTT. Amino acids: CASSPQATGELFF.

Remarks on this clonotype: Its ends do not fully match the called genes, so a read error is possible. V usage is TRBV5-6 and J usage is TRBJ1-1; 7 nucleotides agree with TRBD1. Germline CDR1 reads SGHDT; CDR2 reads YYEEEE. This CDR3 contains 18 residues. The DNA for the CDR3 is TGTACCAGCAGCTTGAAGGGTAACAGGGGCCGCCTTGTGACTGAAGCTTTCTTT. Translation: CTSSLKGNRGRLVTEAFF.

This clonotype occurred once. This chain connects TRBV4-3 to TRBJ1-2, with unresolved D. This CDR3 contains 16 residues. V gave up 3 bases and J gave up 4 bases, with 18 bases separating them. Germline-derived CDR1 and CDR2 are LGHNA and YSLEER. The CDR3 is CASSQEEFGQRYGYTF. For the CDR3, the DNA is TGCGCCAGCAGCCAGGAAGAGTTTGGGCAGCGCTATGGCTACACCTTC.

This clonotype has a handful of counts. The V gene is TRBV29-1, the J gene TRBJ2-5, with TRBD2 as a possible D gene (5 bases). The CDR3 is made up of 15 amino acids. Germline V gene data show CDR1 as SQVTM and CDR2 as ANQGSEA. V lost 8 bases and J 1 base, leaving 20 bases between the germline ends. CDR3 DNA sequence: TGCAGCACCCGAAGGGCGGGCCAGCCCCAAGAGACCCAGTACTTC. Protein: CSTRRAGQPQETQYF.

V usage is TRBV5-1 and J usage is TRBJ2-7; TRBD2 might be the D (5 bases). The V gene lost 1 base and the J gene lost 2 bases, with 13 bases spanning the gap. This CDR3 has 15 amino acids. Germline assignment: CDR1 SGHRS and CDR2 YFSETQ. Here the CDR3 reads CASSLYLASTYEQYF. For the CDR3, the DNA is TGCGCCAGCAGCTTGTACCTAGCTTCTACCTACGAGCAGTACTTC.

This rearrangement joins TRBV10-1 to TRBJ2-7; D perhaps matches TRBD1 (6 bases). The CDR3 length is 15 residues. V was cut by 4 bases and J by 1 base, with 14 bases left in between. The germline V gene has CDR1 WNHNN and CDR2 SYGVQD (reference sequence). This chain's CDR3 is CASSADSDSSYEQYF. In nucleotides, the CDR3 is TGCGCCAGCAGTGCCGATTCGGACAGTTCCTACGAGCAGTACTTC.

This chain joins TRBV15 and TRBJ2-7; D tentatively fits TRBD1 or TRBD2 (5 bases each). Germline CDR1 and CDR2: LNHNV and YYDKDF (reference sequence). V lost 4 bases to trimming and J lost 5 bases, with 9 bases between them. The CDR3 loop spans 12 amino acids. Here the CDR3 reads CATSKWGNEQYF. CDR3 nucleotide sequence: TGTGCCACCAGCAAGTGGGGGAACGAGCAGTACTTC.

The J gene is TRBJ2-3, the V gene TRBV29-1; 8 bases match TRBD1. The CDR3 is 18 residues long. Germline CDR1 SQVTM, CDR2 ANQGSEA. Germline trimming cut 2 bases from V and 4 bases from J; bases unmatched to any gene: 17. The CDR3 sequence: CSVELQRQGLKRSDTQYF. The CDR3 coding sequence is TGCAGCGTTGAACTTCAGAGACAGGGGTTGAAGAGGTCAGATACGCAGTATTTT.

The chain couples TRBV10-3 to TRBJ2-5; TRBD2 matches at 7 bases. CDR3 length: 14 amino acids. The J segment lost 3 bases and the V segment lost 3 bases, leaving 4 bases of the junction unmatched. Germline V gene lookup returns CDR1 ENHRY and CDR2 SYGVKD. CDR3 nucleotide sequence: TGTGCCATCAGTGAAGACGGGACTAAAGAGACCCAGTACTTC. It codes for CAISEDGTKETQYF.

The chain links TRBV6-1 to TRBJ2-3; 7 bases are a match to TRBD1. Germline V lookup: CDR1 MNHNS, CDR2 SASEGT. This CDR3 has 14 residues. The V segment lost 5 bases and the J segment 3 bases; nucleotides outside the gene matches: 5. This CDR3 reads CASSSGQPTDTQYF. The CDR3 DNA reads as TGTGCCAGCAGTTCGGGACAGCCAACAGATACGCAGTATTTT.

V is TRBV14 and J is TRBJ1-1; D is unclear. CDR1 and CDR2 (germline): SGHDN, FVKESK. The CDR3 extends over 15 amino acids. Trimming stripped 4 bases from V and 0 bases from J, with 12 bases between. This CDR3 is CASSRLGGVNTEAFF. The DNA of the CDR3 is TGTGCCAGCAGCCGTTTGGGCGGGGTGAACACTGAAGCTTTCTTT.

This clonotype has just a few counts. V is TRBV20-1 and J is TRBJ1-2; D not resolved. Germline-derived CDR1 and CDR2 are DFQATT and SNEGSKA (reference sequence). This CDR3 is 13 amino acids long. V was trimmed by 4 bases and J by 2 bases, leaving 11 bases between them. The CDR3 sequence: CSATQPGNYGYTF. The CDR3 DNA reads TGCAGTGCTACCCAGCCCGGAAACTATGGCTACACCTTC.

This clonotype was detected only a few times. This chain's CDR3 is CASSRRAQVETQYF. DNA for the CDR3: TGTGCCAGCAGTCGCCGGGCCCAGGTGGAGACCCAGTACTTC. The genes are TRBV6-5 and TRBJ2-5; D remains unclear. Germline V gene data show CDR1 as MNHEY and CDR2 as SVGAGI. V was clipped by 5 bases and J by 5 bases, with 15 bases between them. The CDR3 has 14 residues.

This clonotype occurred many times. This chain connects TRBV5-5 to TRBJ1-4; D is perhaps TRBD1 (6 bases). The CDR3 loop spans 14 amino acids. Germline values: CDR1 SGHKS, CDR2 YYEKEE (reference sequence). With 4 bases removed from V and 8 bases from J, the gap between germline ends came to 15 bases. The CDR3 spells CASSLTGNVEKLFF. In DNA form, the CDR3 reads TGTGCCAGCAGCCTAACAGGGAACGTCGAAAAACTGTTTTTT.

This rearrangement joins TRBV29-1 to TRBJ2-1; no firm D call. V was cut by 7 bases and J by 3 bases, with 13 bases left in between. The length of the CDR3 is 13 residues. Germline V gene sequence: CDR1 SQVTM, CDR2 ANQGSEA. The CDR3 nucleotides read TGCAGCGCCCGACCCAACAACTACAATGAGCAGTTCTTC. This sequence encodes CSARPNNYNEQFF.

This CDR3 reads CASSPKWREGTDTQYF. For the CDR3, the DNA is TGTGCCAGCAGCCCAAAGTGGCGGGAGGGCACAGATACGCAGTATTTT. V and J are TRBV7-8 and TRBJ2-3; 8 bases map to TRBD2. J lost 1 base, V lost 5 bases, and 8 bases had no gene match. Germline assignment: CDR1 SGHVS and CDR2 FQNEAQ. The CDR3 covers 16 residues.

This clonotype turned up a few times. V usage is TRBV20-1 and J usage is TRBJ2-7; the match to TRBD1 covers 9 bases. Germline V lookup: CDR1 DFQATT, CDR2 SNEGSKA (reference sequence). Losses at the gene ends were 0 bases for V and 13 bases for J; bases not matched to a gene: 10. The length of the CDR3 is 13 residues. CDR3 sequence (DNA): TGCAGTGCTAGAGATTATCGGACAGGGGAGAGTTACTTC. Its protein is CSARDYRTGESYF.

On this clonotype: The junction departs from the called germline gene at one end, perhaps through a read error. This chain connects TRBV3-1 to TRBJ2-7; TRBD2 matches 9 bases. CDR1 and CDR2 from the germline V gene are LGHDT and YNNKEL (reference sequence). The CDR3 sequence is 16 residues long. The CDR3 DNA follows: TGTGCCAGCAGCCAAGCCCCGGGACTAGCAACTGACGAGGAGTACTTC. Amino acid sequence: CASSQAPGLATDEEYF.

In its sample, this clonotype was seen a few times. V gene TRBV6-2 or TRBV6-3 combines with J gene TRBJ2-3; D unclear. This CDR3 is built from 13 residues. Trimming removed 7 bases at V and 1 base at J, with 9 bases between. CDR1 MNHEY and CDR2 SVGEGT come from the germline V gene. The CDR3 region is CASIPGGTDTQYF. The CDR3 coding sequence is TGTGCCAGCATCCCGGGTGGCACAGATACGCAGTATTTT.

This clonotype has at least ten counts. The rearrangement uses TRBV20-1 and TRBJ2-1; D perhaps matches TRBD1 (5 bases). Per germline, CDR1 DFQATT and CDR2 SNEGSKA (reference sequence). This CDR3 contains 15 residues. The V end lost 0 bases, the J end lost 4 bases, and 13 bases lay between the germline ends. The CDR3 nucleotides are TGCAGTGCTAGAGACAGTTGGGGCCAATACAATGAGCAGTTCTTC. It is translated as CSARDSWGQYNEQFF.

The table lists this clonotype with a few counts. This chain connects TRBV20-1 to TRBJ2-1; TRBD1 matches 7 bases. Looked up from germline, CDR1 is DFQATT and CDR2 is SNEGSKA (reference sequence). The trim removed 0 bases at V and 6 bases at J, leaving 5 bases unmatched. The CDR3 sequence is 14 residues long. CDR3 DNA sequence: TGCAGTGCTAGAGATAGGGGGCGCACCAATGAGCAGTTCTTC. Residues: CSARDRGRTNEQFF.

The chain joins TRBV28 to TRBJ2-7, with 9 bases fitting TRBD2. Trimming at V came to 8 bases and at J to 4 bases, leaving 6 bases not matched to a gene. The CDR3 is 13 residues long. Germline CDR1 MDHEN, CDR2 SYDVKM. CDR3 in amino acids: CASGLAGNYEQYF. CDR3 nucleotides: TGTGCCAGCGGCCTAGCGGGAAATTACGAGCAGTACTTC.

CDR3 sequence reads: CSARTSGRATDTQYF. For the CDR3, the DNA is TGCAGTGCTAGGACTAGCGGGAGGGCCACAGATACGCAGTATTTT. The V call is TRBV20-1, the J call TRBJ2-3; 14 nucleotides align to TRBD2. The V gene end was trimmed by 3 bases and the J gene end by 2 bases; junction bases not matched to a gene: 1. Germline V gene lookup returns CDR1 DFQATT and CDR2 SNEGSKA (reference sequence). The CDR3 loop spans 15 amino acids.

The chain couples TRBV9 to TRBJ2-7; a possible D gene is TRBD1 (6 bases). Germline assignment: CDR1 SGDLS and CDR2 YYNGEE. Trimming shortened V by 0 bases and J by 2 bases, and 9 bases separated the two germline ends. The CDR3 sequence is 14 residues long. CDR3: CASSVDPGAYEQYF. The CDR3 DNA reads TGTGCCAGCAGCGTAGATCCAGGGGCCTACGAGCAGTACTTC.

The sample holds a few counts of this clonotype. V is TRBV18 and J is TRBJ2-7; TRBD2 aligns across 7 bases. V was pared by 6 bases and J by 4 bases, with 12 bases of the junction left unmatched. CDR3 length: 15 residues. Germline CDR1 reads KGHSH; CDR2 reads LQKENI. CDR3 bases: TGTGCCAGCTCGCCAACTAGCCCGGGGGGTTACGAGCAGTACTTC. Amino acids: CASSPTSPGGYEQYF.